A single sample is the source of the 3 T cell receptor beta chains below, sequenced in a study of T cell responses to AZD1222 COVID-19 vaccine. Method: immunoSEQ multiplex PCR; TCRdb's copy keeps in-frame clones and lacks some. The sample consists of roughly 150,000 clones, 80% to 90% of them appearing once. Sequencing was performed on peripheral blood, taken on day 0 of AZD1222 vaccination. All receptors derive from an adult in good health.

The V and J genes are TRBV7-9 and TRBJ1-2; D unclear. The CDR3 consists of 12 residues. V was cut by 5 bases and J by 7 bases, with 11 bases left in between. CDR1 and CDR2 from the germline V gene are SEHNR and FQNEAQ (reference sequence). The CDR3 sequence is CASSLGLGGYTF. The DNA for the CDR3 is TGTGCCAGCAGCCTGGGGTTGGGTGGCTACACCTTC.

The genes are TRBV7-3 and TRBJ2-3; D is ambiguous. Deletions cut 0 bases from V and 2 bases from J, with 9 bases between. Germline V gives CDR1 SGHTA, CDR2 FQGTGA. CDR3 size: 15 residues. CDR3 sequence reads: CASSLTGYDTDTQYF. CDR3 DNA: TGTGCCAGCAGCTTAACTGGGTACGACACAGATACGCAGTATTTT.

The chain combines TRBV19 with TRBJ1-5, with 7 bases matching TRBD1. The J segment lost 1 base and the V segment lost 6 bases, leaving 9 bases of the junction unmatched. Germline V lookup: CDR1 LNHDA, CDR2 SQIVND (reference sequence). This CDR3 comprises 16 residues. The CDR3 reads CASRPTGDGSNQPQHF. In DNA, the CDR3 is TGTGCCAGTAGACCTACAGGGGATGGGAGCAATCAGCCCCAGCATTTT.